This T cell receptor beta chain was recovered during a study of blood T cell repertoires in COVID-19. Study as a whole: Material from acute and convalescent COVID-19 was sourced from the United States, Italy and Spain. T cells, B-cell-depleted T cells, or PBMCs provided the cDNA or gDNA that served as material.

V gave up 4 bases and J gave up 7 bases; unmatched junction bases: 7. From germline, CDR1 is LGHDT and CDR2 YNNKEL (reference sequence). The length of the CDR3 is 16 residues. In the study's own analysis: Amplification from reference gene primers served as the basis for estimated nucleated cell counts. The table came from immunoSEQ multiplex PCR; TCRdb's copy has only in-frame clones and leaves some out. V and J calls and clone size are given by that table; D and trimming were obtained from the DNA. The sample carries about 18,000 clones, around nine tenths recorded once. V and J are TRBV3-1 (or the pseudogene TRBV3-2) and TRBJ2-7; 16 bases fit TRBD2. The source is a human donor in a cohort sampled during active COVID-19. What was sequenced was peripheral blood. The CDR3 reads CASSLGLAGGLREQYF. In DNA form, the CDR3 reads TGTGCCAGCAGCCTGGGACTAGCGGGGGGGCTGAGGGAGCAGTACTTC.